This T cell receptor beta chain stems from a study of cytomegalovirus exposure and HLA in healthy donors. Broader study findings: Whilst most TCR sequences proved rare, a subset of public TCRs occurred across many donors. TCR beta sequences reportedly predicted most subjects' HLA-A and HLA-B alleles accurately. When a later analysis was performed, an Asian-associated ancestry cluster reportedly had fewer N-insertions than the roughly 640-donor mean. The later analysis indicated that the majority of CMV-associated TCR beta chains appeared HLA-restricted.

Comment on this clone: Its antigen remains unidentified.

Looked up from germline, CDR1 is SNHLY and CDR2 is FYNNEI. The CDR3 length is 12 residues. V lost 6 bases and J 3 bases, leaving 6 bases between the germline ends. Primers: 60 Vbeta forward and 13 Jbeta reverse. Produced via immunoSEQ multiplex PCR; TCRdb's table is partial and in-frame only. Among more than 150,000 clones listed, roughly 85% were seen once. The sequence was collected from a man aged 50 to 60 in good health and CMV-seropositive. V gene TRBV2 combines with J gene TRBJ1-5; D not resolved. The sequenced sample was PBMCs. The CDR3, as DNA: TGTGCCAGCAGGGCCCCCAATCAGCCCCAGCATTTT. Translation gives CASRAPNQPQHF.